These 10 T cell receptor beta chains were all obtained from the same sample, sequenced in a study of cytotoxic CD8 clonotypes in ibrutinib-treated CLL (dated by TCRdb to 2020 to 2023). Libraries were made using the immunoSEQ multiplex PCR assay. As stored in TCRdb, this immuneACCESS dataset retains in-frame rearrangements with V and J assigned. A fraction of the clones does not appear; measured against another copy, unresolved V genes explain less than half of the discrepancy, and the remainder lacks a known reason. The table for this sample lists about 130,000 clones; roughly 83% of them were counted only once. 13% of the sample comes from the top ten. According to the study, the label for this sample's time point signals: approximately twelve months on ibrutinib. The source material was PBMCs, sampled after 12 months of ibrutinib treatment. Receptors originate from a human donor with chronic lymphocytic leukemia.

This rearrangement joins TRBV5-6 to TRBJ1-5; D unresolved. Looked up from germline, CDR1 is SGHDT and CDR2 is YYEEEE. Trimming removed 4 bases at V and 4 bases at J, with 6 bases between. The CDR3 sequence is 12 residues long. The CDR3 region is CASSALNQPQHF. The CDR3 DNA reads TGTGCCAGCAGCGCTCTTAATCAGCCCCAGCATTTT. Filled out from reference TRBV5-6 and TRBJ1-5, the complete variable domain reads DAGVTQSPTHLIKTRGQQVTLRCSPKSGHDTVSWYQQALGQGPQFIFQYYEEEERQRGNFPDRFSGHQFPNYSSELNVNALLLGDSALYLCASSALNQPQHFGDGTRLSIL.

This clone was observed a few times. The V and J genes are TRBV7-9 and TRBJ1-2, with a weak D call TRBD1 (5 bases). Trimming left V 4 bases short and J 0 bases short, with 15 bases between. Germline values: CDR1 SEHNR, CDR2 FQNEAQ (reference sequence). CDR3 length: 16 amino acids. This CDR3 is CASSSSLTDTNYGYTF. The CDR3 DNA is TGTGCCAGCAGCTCCTCCCTGACAGACACTAACTATGGCTACACCTTC.

The chain is built from TRBV28 and TRBJ1-5, with TRBD1 matching 9 bases. Germline CDR1 and CDR2: MDHEN and SYDVKM. V dropped 5 bases and J dropped 1; count of bases not matched to a gene: 6. The CDR3 is 16 amino acids. CDR3 protein: CASSDVDRGSNQPQHF. CDR3 DNA: TGTGCCAGCAGTGACGTCGACAGGGGGAGCAATCAGCCCCAGCATTTT.

On this clone: The same CDR3 can be traced to other DNA sequences in this sample. V gene TRBV20-1 combines with J gene TRBJ2-5; D not resolved. The V end lost 3 bases, the J end lost 8 bases, and 1 base lay between the germline ends. The CDR3 totals 8 residues. Germline V gene lookup returns CDR1 DFQATT and CDR2 SNEGSKA (reference sequence). The CDR3 DNA follows: TGCAGTGCTAGTACCCAGTACTTC. It is translated as CSASTQYF.

V is TRBV27 and J is TRBJ2-7; a weak D match, TRBD2 (5 bases). The V end was cut by 6 bases, the J end by 2 bases, with 20 bases between. Germline loops: CDR1 MNHEY, CDR2 SMNVEV (reference sequence). The CDR3 length is 16 residues. The DNA of the CDR3 is TGTGCCAGCAGATTTATCGCATTAGCGCCCACCTACGAGCAGTACTTC. Protein: CASRFIALAPTYEQYF.

The rearrangement links TRBV11-2 to TRBJ2-7; tentatively, D is TRBD1 (6 bases). V gave up 2 bases and J gave up 1 base, with 12 bases separating them. Germline V CDR1 and CDR2: SGHAT, FQNNGV. The CDR3 extends over 15 amino acids. For the CDR3, the DNA is TGTGCCAGCAGCTTATTACAGGGTGGATCCTACGAGCAGTACTTC. It specifies CASSLLQGGSYEQYF.

The chain links TRBV5-6 to TRBJ1-1; weak D call: TRBD1 (5 bases). This CDR3 is built from 16 residues. Per germline, CDR1 SGHDT and CDR2 YYEEEE. Trimming stripped 4 bases from V and 0 bases from J, with 16 bases between. The CDR3 here is CASSIYRRLMNTEAFF. The CDR3 bases are TGTGCCAGCAGCATCTACAGGAGACTCATGAACACTGAAGCTTTCTTT.

V and J are TRBV5-1 and TRBJ2-2, with TRBD1 as a possible D gene (5 bases). The germline V gene encodes CDR1 SGHRS and CDR2 YFSETQ. Trimming cost V 4 bases and J 6 bases, with 16 bases left between them. CDR3 length equals 15 residues. CDR3: CASSLGQFGSGELFF. In DNA, the CDR3 is TGCGCCAGCAGCCTTGGACAATTCGGTTCCGGGGAGCTGTTTTTT.

This clone has just a few counts. The gene calls are TRBV2 and TRBJ1-1, with D possibly TRBD1 on 5 matching bases. The CDR3 covers 13 residues. CDR1 is SNHLY and CDR2 is FYNNEI in the germline V gene. V was pared by 6 bases and J by 0 bases, with 8 bases between. CDR3 bases: TGTGCCAGCAGACAGGAGTTGAACACTGAAGCTTTCTTT. Protein: CASRQELNTEAFF.

This chain connects TRBV6-1 to TRBJ1-2; D is ambiguous. V lost 6 bases and J 5 bases, leaving 13 bases between the germline ends. Germline CDR1 and CDR2: MNHNS and SASEGT. The CDR3 is 13 residues long. CDR3 bases: TGTGCCAGCAGGGAACTTAGGAATTATGGCTACACCTTC. Protein: CASRELRNYGYTF.